The clone carrying this T cell receptor beta chain has just a few counts. V shed 3 bases and J shed 2 bases, with 9 bases lying between them. CDR1 SEHNR and CDR2 FQNEAQ come from the germline V gene (reference sequence). There are 14 residues in the CDR3. How the authors handled the data: It was from reference gene primer amplification that nucleated cell counts were estimated. Profiled with immunoSEQ multiplex PCR; TCRdb holds only in-frame clones, not every one. V, J and clone size reflect that table, while D and trimming were determined from the DNA. The sample holds more than 85,000 clones, approximately 85% seen once. The source of the sample is a study of blood T cell repertoires in COVID-19.

The sequence derives from a human donor in a cohort sampled during active COVID-19. The J gene is TRBJ2-3, the V gene TRBV7-9; weak D call: TRBD2 (5 bases). The sequenced sample consisted of peripheral blood. The CDR3 region has the DNA TGTGCCAGCAGCTTGAGCGGTCTCACAGATACGCAGTATTTT. Translated: CASSLSGLTDTQYF. The entire variable domain, with the rest obtained from reference TRBV7-9 and TRBJ2-3, is as follows: DTGVSQNPRHKITKRGQNVTFRCDPISEHNRLYWYRQTLGQGPEFLTYFQNEAQLEKSRLLSDRFSAERPKGSFSTLEIQRTEQGDSAMYLCASSLSGLTDTQYFGPGTRLTVL.